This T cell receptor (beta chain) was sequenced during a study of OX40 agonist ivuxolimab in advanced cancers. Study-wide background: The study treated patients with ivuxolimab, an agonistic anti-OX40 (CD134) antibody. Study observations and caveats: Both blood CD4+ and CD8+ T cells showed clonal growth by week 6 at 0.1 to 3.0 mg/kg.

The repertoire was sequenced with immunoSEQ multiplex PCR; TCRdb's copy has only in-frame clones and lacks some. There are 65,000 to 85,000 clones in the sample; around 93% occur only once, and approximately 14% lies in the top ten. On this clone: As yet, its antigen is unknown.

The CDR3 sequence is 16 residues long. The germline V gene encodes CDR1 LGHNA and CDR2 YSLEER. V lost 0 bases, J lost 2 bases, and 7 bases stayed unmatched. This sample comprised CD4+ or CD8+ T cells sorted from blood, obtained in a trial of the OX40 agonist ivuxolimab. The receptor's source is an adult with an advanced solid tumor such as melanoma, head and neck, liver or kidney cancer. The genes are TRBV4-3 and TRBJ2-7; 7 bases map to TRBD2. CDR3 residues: CASSQEPGEGPYEQYF. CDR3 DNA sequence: TGCGCCAGCAGCCAAGAACCGGGGGAGGGGCCCTACGAGCAGTACTTC.